The text below deals with one T cell receptor beta chain. The antigen is undetermined. The CDR3 runs 15 residues. Per germline, CDR1 SQVTM and CDR2 ANQGSEA. V lost 7 bases, J lost 0 bases, and 8 bases stayed unmatched. This sample was taken from a study of CD8+ T cells in alopecia areata. Extraction of RNA preceded its reverse transcription into cDNA, which served as the sequencing template. Libraries were prepared by immunoSEQ multiplex PCR; TCRdb keeps only in-frame clonotypes and omits some of them. The data hold more than 95,000 clones, with over 60% observed a single time. The treatment denotes: oral pan-JAK inhibitor, 5-10 mg twice daily. The study's findings and limits: Numerous expanded lesional clones remained in scalp and blood during tofacitinib.

The chain couples TRBV29-1 to TRBJ2-1; the match to TRBD2 covers 8 bases. The receptor's source is a human donor with alopecia areata. Sample: CD4+ T cells sorted from blood, taken at week 4, from a patient treated with tofacitinib. For the CDR3, the DNA is TGCAGCGGTGTCGGCCTAGCGGGCTCCTACAATGAGCAGTTCTTC. This sequence encodes CSGVGLAGSYNEQFF.